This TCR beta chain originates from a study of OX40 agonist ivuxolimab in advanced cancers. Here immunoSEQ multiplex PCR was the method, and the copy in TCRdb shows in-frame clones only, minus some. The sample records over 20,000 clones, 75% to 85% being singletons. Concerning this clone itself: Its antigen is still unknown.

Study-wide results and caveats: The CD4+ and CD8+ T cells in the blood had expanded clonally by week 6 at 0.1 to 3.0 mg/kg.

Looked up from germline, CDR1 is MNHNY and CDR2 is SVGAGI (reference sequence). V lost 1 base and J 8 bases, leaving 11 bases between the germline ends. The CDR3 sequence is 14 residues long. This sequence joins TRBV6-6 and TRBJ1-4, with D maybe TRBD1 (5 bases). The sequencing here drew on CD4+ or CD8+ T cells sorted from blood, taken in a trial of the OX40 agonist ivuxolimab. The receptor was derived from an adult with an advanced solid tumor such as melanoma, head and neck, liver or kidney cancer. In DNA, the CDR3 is TGTGCCAGCAGTTACTGGAGCAGGGAGGAAAAACTGTTTTTT. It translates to CASSYWSREEKLFF.